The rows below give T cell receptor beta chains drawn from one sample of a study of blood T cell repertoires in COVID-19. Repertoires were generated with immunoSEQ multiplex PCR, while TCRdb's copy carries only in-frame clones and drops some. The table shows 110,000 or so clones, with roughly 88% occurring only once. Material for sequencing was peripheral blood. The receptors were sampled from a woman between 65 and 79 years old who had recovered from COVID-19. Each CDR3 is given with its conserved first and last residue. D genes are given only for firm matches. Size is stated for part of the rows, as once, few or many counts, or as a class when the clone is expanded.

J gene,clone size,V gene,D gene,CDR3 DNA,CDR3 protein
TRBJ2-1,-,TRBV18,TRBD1,TGTGCCAGCTCACCGGGACAGGTCCACAATGAGCAGTTCTTC,CASSPGQVHNEQFF
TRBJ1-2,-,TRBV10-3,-,TGTGCCATCAGTGGCTCCGGCGGGGGGGATAACTATGGCTACACCTTC,CAISGSGGGDNYGYTF
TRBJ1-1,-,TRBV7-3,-,TGTGCCAGCAGCTGGACACAGAACACTGAAGCTTTCTTT,CASSWTQNTEAFF
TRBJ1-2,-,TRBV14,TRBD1,TGTGCCAGCAGCCCCCGTCCCGGGACAGGGGGCTATGGCTACACCTTC,CASSPRPGTGGYGYTF
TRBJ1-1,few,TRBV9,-,TGTGCCAGCACCACGACGGGGGTTAGTACTGAAGCTTTCTTT,CASTTTGVSTEAFF
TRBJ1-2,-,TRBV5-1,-,TGCGCCAGCAGCTTGGCCAGTTACTATGGCTACACCTTC,CASSLASYYGYTF
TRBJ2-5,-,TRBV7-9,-,TGTGCCAGCAGCCCGTCAGGGGTTCGAGAGACCCAGTACTTC,CASSPSGVRETQYF
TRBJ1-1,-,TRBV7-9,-,TGTGCCAGCAGCTTAACAGAATACACTGAAGCTTTCTTT,CASSLTEYTEAFF
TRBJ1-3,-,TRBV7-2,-,TGTGCCAGCAGCTTGAACCCCGGCGGATACTCTGGAAACACCATATATTTT,CASSLNPGGYSGNTIYF
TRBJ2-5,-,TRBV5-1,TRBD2,TGCGCCAGCAGCTTGATGCGGGGGGGTGGAGAGACCCAGTACTTC,CASSLMRGGGETQYF
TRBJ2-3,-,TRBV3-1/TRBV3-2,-,TGTGCCAGCAGCCCGTTCTATAGCGGATCCACAGATACGCAGTATTTT,CASSPFYSGSTDTQYF
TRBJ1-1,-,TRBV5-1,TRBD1,TGCGCCAGCAGCTTGGTGGGTCGGGACAGAAACACTGAAGCTTTCTTT,CASSLVGRDRNTEAFF
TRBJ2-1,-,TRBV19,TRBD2,TGTGCCAGTAGCCCCGGGACTAGCGGGGGGGCGGTCGGGTACAATGAGCAGTTCTTC,CASSPGTSGGAVGYNEQFF
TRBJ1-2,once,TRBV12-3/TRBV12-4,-,TGTGCCAGCAGCCCGACAGATCGCTATGGCTACACCTTC,CASSPTDRYGYTF
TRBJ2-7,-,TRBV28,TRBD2,TGTGCCAGACGAGCGGGGGGCGAGCAGTACTTC,CARRAGGEQYF
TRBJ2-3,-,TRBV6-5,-,TGTGCCACCTCCGGGTGGGGGGTCACAGATACGCAGTATTTT,CATSGWGVTDTQYF
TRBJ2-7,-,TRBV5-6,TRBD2,TGTGCCAGCAGCTTGGTAGCGGGATCCTACGAGCAGTACTTC,CASSLVAGSYEQYF
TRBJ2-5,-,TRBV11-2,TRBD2,TGTGCCAGCAGTCGAGGGTGGCTAGCGGGGACCCAAGAGACCCAGTACTTC,CASSRGWLAGTQETQYF
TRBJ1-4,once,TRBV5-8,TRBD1,TGTGCCAGCAGCTACCGGACAGGGAGGGGCGAAAAACTGTTTTTT,CASSYRTGRGEKLFF
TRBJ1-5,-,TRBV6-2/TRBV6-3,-,TGTGCCAGCAGTTACCGTCGAGATCAGCCCCAGCATTTT,CASSYRRDQPQHF
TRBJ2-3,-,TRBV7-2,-,TGTGCCAGCAGCTTAGTTCGGACCAGGGCGGCAGATACGCAGTATTTT,CASSLVRTRAADTQYF
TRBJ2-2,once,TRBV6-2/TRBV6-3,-,TGTGCCAGCAGTTACATCCGGGACACCGGGGAGCTGTTTTTT,CASSYIRDTGELFF
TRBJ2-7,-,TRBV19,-,TGTGCCAGTAGTATAGTCCCCAGGGGGGACGAGCAGTACTTC,CASSIVPRGDEQYF
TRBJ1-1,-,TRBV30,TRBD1,TGTGCTTTCCGACAGGGGGCGATATCAGTGGCTTTCTTT,CAFRQGAISVAFF
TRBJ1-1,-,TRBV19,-,TGTGCCAGTAGTAGACAGCTGAACACTGAAGCTTTCTTT,CASSRQLNTEAFF
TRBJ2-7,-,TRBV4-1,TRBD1,TGCGCCAGCAGCCAATGGGACAGTACCTACGAGCAGTACTTC,CASSQWDSTYEQYF
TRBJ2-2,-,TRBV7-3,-,TGTGCCAGCAGCTTATTGAGGACACCCACGAACACCGGGGAGCTGTTTTTT,CASSLLRTPTNTGELFF
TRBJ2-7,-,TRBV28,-,TGTGCCAGCAGTTTTGGTCGGGCCACTAGCTCCTACGAGCAGTACTTC,CASSFGRATSSYEQYF
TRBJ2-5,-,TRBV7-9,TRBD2,TGTGCCCTCGGGGGGGCGGACCAAGAGACCCAGTACTTC,CALGGADQETQYF
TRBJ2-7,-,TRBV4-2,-,TGTGCCAGCAGCCAAGACGGACTCGACGAGCAGTACTTC,CASSQDGLDEQYF
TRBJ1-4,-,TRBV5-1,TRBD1,TGCGCCAGCAGATCCGACAGGGTCCTCGAAAAACTGTTTTTT,CASRSDRVLEKLFF
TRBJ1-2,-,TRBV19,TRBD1,TGTGCCACCAGACAGGGAACCTATGGCTACACCTTC,CATRQGTYGYTF
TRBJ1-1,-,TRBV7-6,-,TGTGCCAGCAGCTTAGAAGGTGGGAGGGCTTTCTTT,CASSLEGGRAFF
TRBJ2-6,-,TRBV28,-,TGTGCCAGCAGCCTGAGCTCTGGGGCCAACGTCCTGACTTTC,CASSLSSGANVLTF
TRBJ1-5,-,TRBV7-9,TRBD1,TGTGCCAGCAGCCTGGGACAGGGAGCCGATCAGCCCCAGCATTTT,CASSLGQGADQPQHF
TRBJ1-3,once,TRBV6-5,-,TGTGCCAGCAGTCGACAGGCTGGAAACACCATATATTTT,CASSRQAGNTIYF
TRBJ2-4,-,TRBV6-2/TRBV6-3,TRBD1,TGTGCCAGCAGTTTCCACCGACAGGGTGTGAAGAACATTCAGTACTTC,CASSFHRQGVKNIQYF
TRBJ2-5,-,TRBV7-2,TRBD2,TGTGCCAGCAGCTTAGATGCGAGTCGGGGGGGAGAGAGCCAGTACTTC,CASSLDASRGGESQYF
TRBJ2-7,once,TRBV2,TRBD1,TGTGCCAGCAGTGCAACCGGGACAGCCTACGAGCAGTACTTC,CASSATGTAYEQYF
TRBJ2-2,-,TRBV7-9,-,TGTGCCAGCAGACGCGGGGGACAACGAACCGGGGAGCTGTTTTTT,CASRRGGQRTGELFF
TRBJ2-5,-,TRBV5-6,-,TGTGCCAGCAGCCACCTAGGTACCCAGTACTTC,CASSHLGTQYF
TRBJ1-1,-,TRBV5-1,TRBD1,TGCGCCAGCAGCACCCTCCGAGGGGGCGAGACTGAAGCTTTCTTT,CASSTLRGGETEAFF
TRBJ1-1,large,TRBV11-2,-,TGTGCCAGCAGCTGCTTCGGACAGTCTAACACTGAAGCTTTCTTT,CASSCFGQSNTEAFF
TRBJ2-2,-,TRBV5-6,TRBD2,TGTGCCAGCAGCTTGGGACTAGCGGTCGGGGAGCTGTTTTTT,CASSLGLAVGELFF
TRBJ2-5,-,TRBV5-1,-,TGCGCCAGCAGCTTGGTATCGGGGCAAGAGACCCAGTACTTC,CASSLVSGQETQYF
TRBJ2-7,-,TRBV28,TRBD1,TGTGCCAGCAGTTTACCGGGACAGGGGTGGAACGAGCAGTACTTC,CASSLPGQGWNEQYF
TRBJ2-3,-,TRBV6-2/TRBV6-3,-,TGTGCCAGCAGCCGCCAGCGGGTGGCAGATACGCAGTATTTT,CASSRQRVADTQYF
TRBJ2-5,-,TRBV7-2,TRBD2,TGTGCCAGCAGCTTAGAAGGCGGGAGTTCTGTGGGAGAGACCCAGTACTTC,CASSLEGGSSVGETQYF
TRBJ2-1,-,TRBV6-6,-,TGTGCCAGCAGTCCTACTAGCCGACCCTACAATGAGCAGTTCTTC,CASSPTSRPYNEQFF
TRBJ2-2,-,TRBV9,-,TGTGCCAGCAGCGTAGGGATAGCACCCGGGGAGCTGTTTTTT,CASSVGIAPGELFF
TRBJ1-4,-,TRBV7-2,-,TGTGCCAGCAGCCTCGGGACTAGTAATGAAAAACTGTTTTTT,CASSLGTSNEKLFF
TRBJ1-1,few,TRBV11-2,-,TGTGCCAGCAGCCGGATGGGACGGGGGGGGCTTACTGAAGCTTTCTTT,CASSRMGRGGLTEAFF
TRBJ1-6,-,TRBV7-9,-,TGTGCCAGCAGCTTAGGGGCAGGGGCGCTTTATAATTCACCCCTCCACTTT,CASSLGAGALYNSPLHF
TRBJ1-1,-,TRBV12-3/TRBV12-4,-,TGTGCCAGCAGTTTTGAAGGGAGCACTGAAGCTTTCTTT,CASSFEGSTEAFF
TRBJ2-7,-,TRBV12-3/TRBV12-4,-,TGTGCCAGCAGTGCGGGTCTTTCCTACGAGCAGTACTTC,CASSAGLSYEQYF